This T cell receptor beta chain derives from a study of T cells in Graves' hyperthyroidism and ophthalmopathy. With respect to this clonotype: Its antigen remains unidentified.

The CDR3 regions of TCR beta were amplified from RNA transcripts. When the TCR CDR3 underwent first-round RT-PCR, the HTBI primer set was used. TCRdb reprocessed the multiplex PCR reads with MiXCR, giving one entry per CDR3 protein. The sample has just over 550,000 distinct CDR3 sequences, 40% to 55% seen once. General observations from the study: Stable hyperthyroidism and ophthalmopathy were separated using 13 V-J signatures.

The hyperthyroidism patients had all been newly diagnosed, and their disease duration was under 2 months. Their ages ranged from 18 to 65 years. Patients with uncontrolled infections, other autoimmune diseases, pregnancy or lactation were excluded. Based on clinical symptoms, serum thyroxine and TRAb, thyroid ultrasound and orbital computed tomography, diagnoses were reached. Germline lookup yields CDR1 DFQATT and CDR2 SNEGSKA (reference sequence). The CDR3 covers 17 residues. V dropped 0 bases and J dropped 9; count of bases not matched to a gene: 9. The sample comprised peripheral blood or thyroid tissue (not recorded which). V usage is TRBV20-1 and J usage is TRBJ1-6; 12 bases map to TRBD1. The receptor was isolated from a woman under 30 with Graves' hyperthyroidism. Here the CDR3 DNA reads TGCAGTGCTAGAGATGGAGGGACAGGGGGCCTTGCTTCACCCCTCCACTTT. It codes for CSARDGGTGGLASPLHF.